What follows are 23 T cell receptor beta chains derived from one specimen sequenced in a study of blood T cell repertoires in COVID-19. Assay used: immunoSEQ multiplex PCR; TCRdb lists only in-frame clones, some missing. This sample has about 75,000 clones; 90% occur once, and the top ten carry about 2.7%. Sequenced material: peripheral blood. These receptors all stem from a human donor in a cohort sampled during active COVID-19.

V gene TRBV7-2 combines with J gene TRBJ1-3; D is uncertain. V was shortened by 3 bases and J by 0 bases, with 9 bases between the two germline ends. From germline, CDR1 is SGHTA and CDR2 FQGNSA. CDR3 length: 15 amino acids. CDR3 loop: CASSFFLSSGNTIYF. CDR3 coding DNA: TGTGCCAGCAGCTTTTTCTTGAGCTCTGGAAACACCATATATTTT.

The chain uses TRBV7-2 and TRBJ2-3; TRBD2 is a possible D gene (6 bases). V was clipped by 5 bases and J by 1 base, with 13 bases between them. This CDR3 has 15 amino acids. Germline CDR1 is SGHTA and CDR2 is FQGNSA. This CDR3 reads CASSLLAIRTDTQYF. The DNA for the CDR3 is TGTGCCAGCAGCCTCCTAGCGATTCGCACAGATACGCAGTATTTT.

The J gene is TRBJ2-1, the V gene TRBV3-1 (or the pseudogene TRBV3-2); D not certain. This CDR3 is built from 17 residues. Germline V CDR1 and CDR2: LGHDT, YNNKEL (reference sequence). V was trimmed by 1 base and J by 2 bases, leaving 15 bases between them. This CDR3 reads CASSQVAGLSAYNEQFF. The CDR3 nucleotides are TGTGCCAGCAGCCAAGTGGCTGGCCTGTCCGCCTACAATGAGCAGTTCTTC.

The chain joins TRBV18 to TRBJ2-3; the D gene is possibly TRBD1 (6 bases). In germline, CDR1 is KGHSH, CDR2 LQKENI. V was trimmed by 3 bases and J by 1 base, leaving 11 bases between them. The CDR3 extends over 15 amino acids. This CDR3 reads CASSPQGSGTDTQYF. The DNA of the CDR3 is TGTGCCAGCTCACCTCAGGGGAGCGGCACAGATACGCAGTATTTT.

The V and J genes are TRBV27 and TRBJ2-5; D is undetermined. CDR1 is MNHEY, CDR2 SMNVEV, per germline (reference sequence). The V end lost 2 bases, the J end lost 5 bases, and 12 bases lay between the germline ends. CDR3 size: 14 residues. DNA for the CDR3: TGTGCCAGCAGTTTACGCGGCCTCGGGGAGACCCAGTACTTC. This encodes CASSLRGLGETQYF.

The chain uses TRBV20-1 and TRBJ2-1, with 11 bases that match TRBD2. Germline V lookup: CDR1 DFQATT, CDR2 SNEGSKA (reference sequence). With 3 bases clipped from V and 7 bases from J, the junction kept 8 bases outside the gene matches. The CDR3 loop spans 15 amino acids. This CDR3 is CSASTSGSWENEQFF. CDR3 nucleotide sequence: TGCAGTGCTAGTACTAGCGGGAGCTGGGAAAATGAGCAGTTCTTC.

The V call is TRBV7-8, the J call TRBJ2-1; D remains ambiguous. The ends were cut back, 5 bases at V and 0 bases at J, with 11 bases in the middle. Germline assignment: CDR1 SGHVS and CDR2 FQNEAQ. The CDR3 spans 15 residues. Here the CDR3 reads CASSPQLSSYNEQFF. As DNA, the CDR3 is TGTGCCAGCAGCCCACAGCTTAGCTCCTACAATGAGCAGTTCTTC.

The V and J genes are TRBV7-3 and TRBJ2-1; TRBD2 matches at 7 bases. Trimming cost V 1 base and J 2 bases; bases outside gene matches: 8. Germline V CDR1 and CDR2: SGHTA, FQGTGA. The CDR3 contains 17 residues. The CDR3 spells CASSLRGGSFPYNEQFF. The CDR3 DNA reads TGTGCCAGCAGCTTAAGGGGCGGGAGTTTTCCCTACAATGAGCAGTTCTTC.

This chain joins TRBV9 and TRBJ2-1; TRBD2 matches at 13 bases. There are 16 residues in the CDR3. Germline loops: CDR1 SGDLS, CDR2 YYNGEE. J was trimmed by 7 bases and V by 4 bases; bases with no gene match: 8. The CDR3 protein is CASSLRLAGGGNEQFF. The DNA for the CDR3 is TGTGCCAGCAGCTTGAGACTAGCGGGGGGTGGAAATGAGCAGTTCTTC.

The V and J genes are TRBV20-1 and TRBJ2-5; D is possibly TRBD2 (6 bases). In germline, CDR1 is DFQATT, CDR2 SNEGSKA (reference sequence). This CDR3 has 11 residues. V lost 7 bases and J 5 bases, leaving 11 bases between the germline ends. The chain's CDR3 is CSVGGEETQYF. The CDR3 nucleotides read TGCAGTGTAGGAGGGGAGGAGACCCAGTACTTC.

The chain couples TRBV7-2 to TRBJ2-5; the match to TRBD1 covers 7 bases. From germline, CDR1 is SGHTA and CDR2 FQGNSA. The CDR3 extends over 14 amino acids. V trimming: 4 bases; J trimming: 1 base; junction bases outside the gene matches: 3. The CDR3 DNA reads TGTGCCAGCAGCTACGGGACAGCCCAAGAGACCCAGTACTTC. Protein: CASSYGTAQETQYF.

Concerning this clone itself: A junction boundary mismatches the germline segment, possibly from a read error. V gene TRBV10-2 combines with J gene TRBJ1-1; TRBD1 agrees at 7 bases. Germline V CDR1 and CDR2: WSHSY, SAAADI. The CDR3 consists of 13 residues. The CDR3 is CASTEGAGTEAFF. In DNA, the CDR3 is TGCGCCAGCACTGAGGGGGCGGGGACTGAAGCTTTCTTT.

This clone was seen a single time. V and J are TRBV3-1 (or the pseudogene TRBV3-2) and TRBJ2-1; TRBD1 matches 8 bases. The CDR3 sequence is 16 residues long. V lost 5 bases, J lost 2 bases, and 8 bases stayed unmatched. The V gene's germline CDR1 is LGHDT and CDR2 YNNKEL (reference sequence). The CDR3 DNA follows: TGTGCCAGCAGCTCATGGGACAGGCTAACCTACAATGAGCAGTTCTTC. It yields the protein CASSSWDRLTYNEQFF.

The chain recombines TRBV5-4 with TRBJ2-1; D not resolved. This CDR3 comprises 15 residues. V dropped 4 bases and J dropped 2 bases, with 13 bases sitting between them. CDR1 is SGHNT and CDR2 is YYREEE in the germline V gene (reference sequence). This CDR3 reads CASSLRLKTYNEQFF. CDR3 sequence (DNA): TGTGCCAGCAGCCTGCGACTTAAAACCTACAATGAGCAGTTCTTC.

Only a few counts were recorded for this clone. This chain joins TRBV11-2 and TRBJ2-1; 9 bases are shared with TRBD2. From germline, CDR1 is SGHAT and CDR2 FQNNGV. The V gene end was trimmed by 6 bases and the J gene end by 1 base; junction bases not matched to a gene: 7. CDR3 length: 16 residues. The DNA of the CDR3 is TGTGCCAGCAGTCCCAGCGGGGGGCTTTCCTACAATGAGCAGTTCTTC. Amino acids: CASSPSGGLSYNEQFF.

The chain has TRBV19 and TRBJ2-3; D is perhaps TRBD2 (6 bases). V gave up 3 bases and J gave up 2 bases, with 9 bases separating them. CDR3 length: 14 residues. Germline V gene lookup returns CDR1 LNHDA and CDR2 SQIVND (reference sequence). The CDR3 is CASSMGTVTDTQYF. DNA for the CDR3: TGTGCCAGTAGTATGGGGACTGTCACAGATACGCAGTATTTT.

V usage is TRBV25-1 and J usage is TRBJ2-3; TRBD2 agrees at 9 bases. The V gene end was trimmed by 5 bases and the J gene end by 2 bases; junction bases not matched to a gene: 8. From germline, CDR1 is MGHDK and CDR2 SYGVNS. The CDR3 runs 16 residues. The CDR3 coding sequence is TGTGCCAGCAGTTCCCCGCTAGCGGGGATCACAGATACGCAGTATTTT. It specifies CASSSPLAGITDTQYF.

CDR3 nucleotide sequence: TGCGCCAGCAGCTTGGCCTCCGTGTACAGGGAAGATGGCTACACCTTC. Amino acids: CASSLASVYREDGYTF. J is TRBJ1-2 and V is TRBV5-1, with D possibly matching TRBD1 (6 bases). V shed 0 bases and J shed 6 bases, with 18 bases lying between them. Germline CDR1 SGHRS, CDR2 YFSETQ. The CDR3 covers 16 residues.

CDR3 nucleotide sequence: TGTGCCTGTGGGCTCCCTCGGGCAGGGGGCCGCACCGGGGAGCTGTTTTTT. Protein: CACGLPRAGGRTGELFF. V usage is TRBV30 and J usage is TRBJ2-2; 8 nucleotides match TRBD1. The CDR3 spans 17 residues. V gave up 6 bases and J gave up 4 bases; unmatched junction bases: 16. Per germline, CDR1 GTSNPN and CDR2 SVGIG (reference sequence).

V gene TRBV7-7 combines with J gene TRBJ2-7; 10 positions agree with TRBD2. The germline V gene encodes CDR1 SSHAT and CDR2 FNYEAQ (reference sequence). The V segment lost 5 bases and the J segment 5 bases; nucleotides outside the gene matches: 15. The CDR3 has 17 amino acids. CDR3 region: CASSPRGSGRSGHEQYF. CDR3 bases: TGTGCCAGCAGCCCCCGGGGTAGCGGGAGGTCGGGCCACGAGCAGTACTTC. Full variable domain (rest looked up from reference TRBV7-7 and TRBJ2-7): GAGVSQSPRYKVTKRGQDVTLRCDPISSHATLYWYQQALGQGPEFLTYFNYEAQPDKSGLPSDRFSAERPEGSISTLTIQRTEQRDSAMYRCASSPRGSGRSGHEQYFGPGTRLTVT.

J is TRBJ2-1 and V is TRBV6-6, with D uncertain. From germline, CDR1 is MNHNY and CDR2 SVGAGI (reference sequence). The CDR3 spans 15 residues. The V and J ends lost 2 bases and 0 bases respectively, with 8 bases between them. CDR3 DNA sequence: TGTGCCAGCAGTTACGAGGCGAGCTCCTACAATGAGCAGTTCTTC. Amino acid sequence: CASSYEASSYNEQFF.

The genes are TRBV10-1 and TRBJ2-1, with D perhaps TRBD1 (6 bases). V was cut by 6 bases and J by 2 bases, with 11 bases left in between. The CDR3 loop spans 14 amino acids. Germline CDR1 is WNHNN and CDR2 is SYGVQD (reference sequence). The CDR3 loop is CASRDGDTYNEQFF. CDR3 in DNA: TGCGCCAGCAGGGACGGGGACACCTACAATGAGCAGTTCTTC.

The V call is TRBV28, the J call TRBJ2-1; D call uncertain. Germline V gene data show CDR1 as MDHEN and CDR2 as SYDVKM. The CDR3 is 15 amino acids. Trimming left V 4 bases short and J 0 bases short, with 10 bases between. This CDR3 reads CASSWQRSSYNEQFF. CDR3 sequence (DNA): TGTGCCAGCAGTTGGCAGCGAAGCTCCTACAATGAGCAGTTCTTC.